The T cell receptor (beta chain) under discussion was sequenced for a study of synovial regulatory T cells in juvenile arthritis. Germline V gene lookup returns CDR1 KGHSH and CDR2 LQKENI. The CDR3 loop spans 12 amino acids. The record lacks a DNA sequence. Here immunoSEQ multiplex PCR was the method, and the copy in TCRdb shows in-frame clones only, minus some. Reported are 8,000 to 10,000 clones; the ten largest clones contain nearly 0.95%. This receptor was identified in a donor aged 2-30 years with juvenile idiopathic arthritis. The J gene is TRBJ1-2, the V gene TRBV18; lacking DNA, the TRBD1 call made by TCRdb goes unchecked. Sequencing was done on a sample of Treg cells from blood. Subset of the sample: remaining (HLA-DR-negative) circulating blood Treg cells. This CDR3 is CASSPDRDCYTF.